This T cell receptor (beta chain) is drawn from a study of radiotherapy plus CTLA-4 blockade in lung cancer (dated by TCRdb to between 2018 and 2020). Concerning the study at large: Objective responses occurred in approximately 17% of enrolled patients, and around 29% achieved disease control.

Libraries were made using the immunoSEQ multiplex PCR assay. The table was pulled from immuneACCESS by TCRdb, which kept in-frame rearrangements only. Such tables lose some clones; where checked, under half of the loss comes from unresolved V genes, and the rest has no known cause. Within this sample are 45,000 to 60,000 clones, with around 79% of them counted one time only. The ten largest clonotypes hold about 8.5% of the sample. General conclusions and limits of the study: TCR clones derived from tumors expanded in peripheral blood after treatment with radiotherapy and ipilimumab. Increased serum interferon-beta after radiation, together with early dynamic changes in blood T cell clones, were reported to be the strongest predictors of response.

Regarding this clone: What antigen it recognizes has not been identified. There are no base qualities to consult, and no much larger clone falls within one base.

Focal radiation therapy combined with CTLA-4 blockade (ipilimumab) was tested in patients with chemo-refractory metastatic non-small-cell lung cancer. Its CDR3 holds 14 amino acids, cysteine through phenylalanine. The read is trimmed to its CDR3 DNA, 42 bases read in frame from base 1. From V the trimming removes 5 bases and from J it removes 4 bases, while the gene matches leave 5 bases of the junction unaccounted for. CDR1 and CDR2 (KGHSH, LQKENI) derive from the germline V gene. The source material was peripheral blood, sampled from a patient treated with radiotherapy plus ipilimumab. The receptor was derived from a human donor with non-small cell lung cancer who had a complete response to radiotherapy plus ipilimumab. Recombination connected TRBV18 to TRBJ1-5; TRBD1 fits 7 bases in the junction. The CDR3 loop reads CASSSTGLNQPQHF. The DNA sequence is as follows: TGTGCCAGCTCATCGACAGGGCTGAATCAGCCCCAGCATTTT. With all but the CDR3 taken from the reference TRBV18 and TRBJ1-5 genes, the full variable domain is: NAGVMQNPRHLVRRRGQEARLRCSPMKGHSHVYWYRQLPEEGLKFMVYLQKENIIDESGMPKERFSAEFPKEGPSILRIQQVVRGDSAAYFCASSSTGLNQPQHFGDGTRLSIL.